Listed below are T cell receptor beta chains from one sample, sequenced in a study of T cell changes during pregnancy in multiple sclerosis. Using immunoSEQ multiplex PCR, the repertoire was profiled, and TCRdb retains in-frame clones only, with some absent. Of about 120,000 clones in the sample, about 93% were seen once. Sequenced here: peripheral blood, sampled before pregnancy. These receptors all stem from a female donor with multiple sclerosis, enrolled in a pregnancy study. Each CDR3 is given with its conserved first and last residue. The D gene is left open where the match is weak. Rows may omit the clone size; those that give it use once, few, many or a size class.

CDR3,DNA,J,D,V,size
CSVAPGGGYNEQFF,TGCAGCGTTGCTCCGGGAGGGGGGTACAATGAGCAGTTCTTC,TRBJ2-1,TRBD2,TRBV29-1,-
CASSQPASEQFF,TGCGCCAGCAGCCAGCCCGCGAGTGAGCAGTTCTTC,TRBJ2-1,-,TRBV4-1,-
CASSATPATGEGEKLFF,TGTGCCAGCAGCGCTACCCCAGCGACAGGGGAGGGGGAAAAACTGTTTTTT,TRBJ1-4,TRBD1,TRBV9,-
CAISESTEDQPQHF,TGTGCCATCAGTGAGTCTACAGAAGATCAGCCCCAGCATTTT,TRBJ1-5,-,TRBV10-3,-
CASSVQDDRTEAFF,TGTGCCAGCAGCGTACAGGACGACAGGACTGAAGCTTTCTTT,TRBJ1-1,-,TRBV9,-
CASSELDSPLHF,TGTGCCAGCAGTGAACTAGATTCACCCCTCCACTTT,TRBJ1-6,-,TRBV25-1,few
CASSITGQGTNYGYTF,TGCGCCAGCAGCATAACGGGACAGGGTACTAACTATGGCTACACCTTC,TRBJ1-2,TRBD1,TRBV5-1,-
CASSLTGDQPQHF,TGTGCCAGCAGTCTGACAGGGGATCAGCCCCAGCATTTT,TRBJ1-5,TRBD1,TRBV5-5,-
CASSLPRGTGSDTQYF,TGCGCCAGCAGCTTGCCCAGGGGGACAGGGAGCGATACGCAGTATTTT,TRBJ2-3,TRBD1,TRBV5-1,-
CAISEVRASATGELFF,TGTGCCATCAGTGAAGTCCGGGCTAGCGCCACCGGGGAGCTGTTTTTT,TRBJ2-2,-,TRBV10-3,-
CASSSARDTQYF,TGCGCCAGCAGCTCCGCGAGGGATACGCAGTATTTT,TRBJ2-3,-,TRBV5-1,-
CASSQGQGARFEQFF,TGTGCCAGCAGCCAGGGACAGGGGGCGCGGTTTGAGCAGTTCTTC,TRBJ2-1,TRBD1,TRBV4-2,-
CASSYAWQETQYF,TGTGCCAGCAGTTACGCGTGGCAAGAGACCCAGTACTTC,TRBJ2-5,-,TRBV6-5,-
CASGGDRGYEKLFF,TGTGCCAGTGGGGGGGACAGGGGGTATGAAAAACTGTTTTTT,TRBJ1-4,TRBD1,TRBV6-1,-
CASRSVGRTGELFF,TGTGCCAGCCGCTCCGTGGGCCGGACCGGGGAGCTGTTTTTT,TRBJ2-2,-,TRBV7-2,-
CASSVTGAGTGELFF,TGTGCCAGCAGCGTCACAGGGGCGGGCACCGGGGAGCTGTTTTTT,TRBJ2-2,TRBD1,TRBV9,-
CASSVGTRTDLYEQYF,TGTGCCAGCAGCGTAGGTACCCGGACAGACTTGTACGAGCAGTACTTC,TRBJ2-7,-,TRBV9,-
CASSLDSHSYEQYF,TGTGCCAGCAGCCTGGATAGCCACTCCTACGAGCAGTACTTC,TRBJ2-7,-,TRBV7-2,-
CASSDRGANVLTF,TGTGCCAGCAGTGACAGGGGGGCCAACGTCCTGACTTTC,TRBJ2-6,-,TRBV2,-
CASSPRGPDNSPLHF,TGTGCCAGCTCACCTCGTGGTCCGGATAATTCACCCCTCCACTTT,TRBJ1-6,-,TRBV18,once
CASRRPGQGDYGYTF,TGTGCCAGCAGGAGACCGGGACAGGGAGACTATGGCTACACCTTC,TRBJ1-2,TRBD1,TRBV6-5,-
CASSVPGRANTGELFF,TGTGCCAGCAGTGTACCGGGCAGGGCGAACACCGGGGAGCTGTTTTTT,TRBJ2-2,-,TRBV2,once
CASSFRIIGPGLLHLRLNPYEQYF,TGTGCCAGCAGTTTCCGGATTATAGGGCCGGGACTACTCCACCTCCGCCTAAATCCTTACGAGCAGTACTTC,TRBJ2-7,TRBD2,TRBV27,-
CASSLVAGDGGYTF,TGTGCCAGCAGCTTAGTAGCAGGGGATGGAGGCTACACCTTC,TRBJ1-2,-,TRBV7-9,-
CASTGGGWGTEAFF,TGTGCCAGCACCGGGGGGGGGTGGGGTACTGAAGCTTTCTTT,TRBJ1-1,-,TRBV5-4,once
CASSVGPAVEKLFF,TGTGCCAGTAGTGTTGGTCCAGCGGTGGAAAAACTGTTTTTT,TRBJ1-4,-,TRBV19,-
CAWSPGAGGPGNEQFF,TGTGCCTGGAGTCCTGGGGCGGGAGGGCCGGGAAATGAGCAGTTCTTC,TRBJ2-1,TRBD2,TRBV30,once
CASGFTGNYGYTF,TGTGCCAGCGGGTTCACAGGGAACTATGGCTACACCTTC,TRBJ1-2,-,TRBV6-6,-
CASSLRDSLYQETQYF,TGTGCCAGCAGCCTCCGGGACTCCCTTTATCAAGAGACCCAGTACTTC,TRBJ2-5,-,TRBV11-2,few
CATRSGDTQYF,TGTGCCACCCGGTCGGGAGATACGCAGTATTTT,TRBJ2-3,-,TRBV19,-
CAWSQPGPYEQYF,TGTGCCTGGAGTCAGCCGGGTCCGTACGAGCAGTACTTC,TRBJ2-7,-,TRBV30,-
CASSQEWSIDSPLHF,TGCGCCAGCAGCCAAGAGTGGAGTATAGATTCACCCCTCCACTTT,TRBJ1-6,-,TRBV4-1,once
CASSWGVPYEQYF,TGTGCCAGCAGCTGGGGGGTCCCCTACGAGCAGTACTTC,TRBJ2-7,-,TRBV5-5,-
CASTFSGQETDTQYF,TGTGCCAGCACCTTTTCGGGACAGGAAACAGATACGCAGTATTTT,TRBJ2-3,TRBD1,TRBV27,-
CASSSRTVAVAYNEQFF,TGTGCCAGCAGCTCCAGGACAGTAGCCGTGGCCTACAATGAGCAGTTCTTC,TRBJ2-1,-,TRBV5-6,once
CASSIGGGAYNEQFF,TGTGCCAGTAGTATTGGAGGCGGCGCCTACAATGAGCAGTTCTTC,TRBJ2-1,-,TRBV19,once
CASSPSTGGGSSRIKAFF,TGTGCCAGCAGTCCGAGCACAGGGGGCGGTTCATCCCGGATTAAGGCTTTCTTT,TRBJ1-1,TRBD1,TRBV2,-
CASSLGGFTEAFF,TGTGCCAGCAGTTTGGGGGGTTTTACTGAAGCTTTCTTT,TRBJ1-1,-,TRBV28,-
CASGQVEGGYTF,TGTGCCAGTGGACAGGTAGAGGGAGGCTACACCTTC,TRBJ1-2,TRBD1,TRBV6-1,few
CASSPGLAGVVKNIQYF,TGTGCCAGCAGCCCGGGACTAGCGGGAGTGGTTAAAAACATTCAGTACTTC,TRBJ2-4,TRBD2,TRBV7-9,-
CASSADTAGGETQYF,TGTGCCAGCAGCGCAGACACAGCGGGGGGAGAGACCCAGTACTTC,TRBJ2-5,TRBD2,TRBV7-9,-
CASSLEQRRGYTF,TGTGCCAGCAGCTTGGAACAACGGAGGGGCTACACCTTC,TRBJ1-2,-,TRBV5-6,-
CASSYGVAETQYF,TGTGCCAGCAGTTACGGAGTGGCGGAGACCCAGTACTTC,TRBJ2-5,-,TRBV6-5,-
CASSPRTNEQFF,TGTGCCAGCTCACCACGGACTAATGAGCAGTTCTTC,TRBJ2-1,-,TRBV18,-